The clone carrying this T cell receptor beta chain was seen many times. The TCR beta CDR3 regions underwent amplification using RNA transcripts as the source. First-round RT-PCR of the TCR CDR3 relied on the HTBI primer set. One entry per CDR3 protein, called by TCRdb with MiXCR from the multiplex PCR reads. The profile shows some 650,000 distinct CDR3 sequences, around 15% of them singletons. The data belong to a study of T cells in Graves' hyperthyroidism and ophthalmopathy. CDR3 length: 14 residues. The J segment lost 5 bases and the V segment lost 5 bases, leaving 5 bases of the junction unmatched. CDR1 is SGHTA and CDR2 is FQGNSA in the germline V gene.

The sample comprised blood. The TCR comes from a middle-aged woman with Graves' ophthalmopathy. This sequence joins TRBV7-2 and TRBJ2-3; 9 nucleotides align to TRBD1. This CDR3 is CASSRQGGGDTQYF. CDR3 nucleotides: TGTGCCAGCAGCCGACAGGGGGGAGGAGATACGCAGTATTTT. Variable domain in full (rest from reference TRBV7-2 and TRBJ2-3): GAGVSQSPSNKVTEKGKDVELRCDPISGHTALYWYRQSLGQGLEFLIYFQGNSAPDKSGLPSDRFSAERTGGSVSTLTIQRTQQEDSAVYLCASSRQGGGDTQYFGPGTRLTVL.